Following are 25 T cell receptor beta chains from one sample sequenced in a study of cytomegalovirus exposure and HLA in healthy donors (dated by TCRdb to about 2017). The method behind the library was the immunoSEQ multiplex PCR assay. For the multiplex PCR, a mixture combining 60 forward primers for TCR Vbeta segments and 13 reverse primers for TCR Jbeta segments was used. TCRdb provides this immuneACCESS table in a form limited to in-frame rearrangements. Some clones are lacking; in checked studies, under half of them reflect an unresolved V gene, and why the rest are absent is not known. This sample lists about 130,000 clones; approximately 80% were detected once. The ten most abundant clones make up 1.2% of the sample. Sequencing used PBMCs. Receptors were obtained from a man between 45 and 60 years old in good health and CMV-seronegative.

The chain carries TRBV29-1 and TRBJ2-7; 7 bases match TRBD1. The germline V gene encodes CDR1 SQVTM and CDR2 ANQGSEA. The CDR3 sequence is 14 residues long. The J segment lost 2 bases and the V segment lost 1 base, leaving 5 bases of the junction unmatched. The CDR3 loop reads CSVEVDRGPYEQYF. DNA for the CDR3: TGCAGCGTTGAAGTTGATAGGGGGCCCTACGAGCAGTACTTC.

This clone showed up just a few times. The chain links TRBV4-1 to TRBJ2-3; TRBD1 aligns across 8 bases. The CDR3 length is 15 residues. V trimming: 4 bases; J trimming: 0 bases; junction bases outside the gene matches: 3. CDR1 and CDR2 (germline): MGHRA, YSYEKL. CDR3 sequence: CASSLRTGSTDTQYF. As DNA, the CDR3 is TGCGCCAGCAGCCTCCGGACAGGGAGCACAGATACGCAGTATTTT.

The V and J genes are TRBV10-2 and TRBJ2-7; 12 positions match TRBD2. Looked up from germline, CDR1 is WSHSY and CDR2 is SAAADI. Unmatched junction bases numbered 4, after V lost 6 bases and J lost 4 bases. The CDR3 has 14 residues. The CDR3 DNA reads TGCGCCAGCAGGAGACTAGCGGGGGATTACGAGCAGTACTTC. Translation gives CASRRLAGDYEQYF.

V gene TRBV28 combines with J gene TRBJ2-1, with TRBD1 identical over 7 bases. V was pared by 3 bases and J by 9 bases, with 5 bases of the junction left unmatched. The CDR3 is 13 amino acids. Germline values: CDR1 MDHEN, CDR2 SYDVKM. The CDR3 DNA follows: TGTGCCAGCAGTTTGAGGGGGCAGAGTGAGCAGTTCTTC. It translates to CASSLRGQSEQFF.

The V call is TRBV9, the J call TRBJ2-5, with 7 bases aligning to TRBD1. There are 15 residues in the CDR3. The V segment lost 0 bases and the J segment 2 bases; nucleotides outside the gene matches: 4. Germline V gives CDR1 SGDLS, CDR2 YYNGEE. CDR3 nucleotide sequence: TGTGCCAGCAGCGTAGGGTGGGACAGTCAAGAGACCCAGTACTTC. Translating it yields CASSVGWDSQETQYF. Using reference TRBV9 and TRBJ2-5 for the parts outside the CDR3, the full variable domain is DSGVTQTPKHLITATGQRVTLRCSPRSGDLSVYWYQQSLDQGLQFLIQYYNGEERAKGNILERFSAQQFPDLHSELNLSSLELGDSALYFCASSVGWDSQETQYFGPGTRLLVL.

The chain recombines TRBV5-1 with TRBJ1-4; D is unclear. CDR3 length: 14 residues. V gave up 2 bases and J gave up 0 bases, with 5 bases separating them. Germline CDR1 and CDR2: SGHRS and YFSETQ. The CDR3 DNA sequence: TGCGCCAGCAGCTTAGAGGCAACTAATGAAAAACTGTTTTTT. Amino acids: CASSLEATNEKLFF.

In its sample, this clone was seen a few times. The chain is built from TRBV14 and TRBJ2-7; tentative D call: TRBD1 (6 bases). This CDR3 is 15 amino acids long. Trimming stripped 1 base from V and 2 bases from J, with 12 bases between. Germline CDR1 SGHDN, CDR2 FVKESK. CDR3 loop: CASSQAWGPTYEQYF. CDR3 DNA: TGTGCCAGCAGCCAAGCTTGGGGGCCAACCTACGAGCAGTACTTC.

The chain is built from TRBV28 and TRBJ2-7; D gene unclear. Trimming shortened V by 11 bases and J by 1 base, and 15 bases separated the two germline ends. Germline V lookup: CDR1 MDHEN, CDR2 SYDVKM. The CDR3 has 13 residues. CDR3 in DNA: TGTGCCGAGTCCACAGACATGTCCTACGAGCAGTACTTC. This encodes CAESTDMSYEQYF. Using reference TRBV28 and TRBJ2-7 for the parts outside the CDR3, the full variable domain is DVKVTQSSRYLVKRTGEKVFLECVQDMDHENMFWYRQDPGLGLRLIYFSYDVKMKEKGDIPEGYSVSREKKERFSLILESASTNQTSMYLCAESTDMSYEQYFGPGTRLTVT.

This clone showed up just a few times. The chain links TRBV7-9 to TRBJ2-1, with 11 bases fitting TRBD2. This CDR3 comprises 15 residues. V trimming: 3 bases; J trimming: 8 bases; junction bases outside the gene matches: 6. CDR1 and CDR2 from the germline V gene are SEHNR and FQNEAQ (reference sequence). The CDR3 loop reads CASSFVAGGPYEQFF. As DNA, the CDR3 is TGTGCCAGCAGCTTTGTAGCGGGAGGGCCCTATGAGCAGTTCTTC. The full variable domain, with the rest looked up from reference TRBV7-9 and TRBJ2-1, is DTGVSQNPRHKITKRGQNVTFRCDPISEHNRLYWYRQTLGQGPEFLTYFQNEAQLEKSRLLSDRFSAERPKGSFSTLEIQRTEQGDSAMYLCASSFVAGGPYEQFFGPGTRLTVL.

This chain links TRBV18 with TRBJ2-2, with TRBD2 as a possible D gene (6 bases). Trimming removed 3 bases at V and 0 bases at J, with 8 bases between. There are 15 residues in the CDR3. The germline V gene encodes CDR1 KGHSH and CDR2 LQKENI. CDR3 nucleotide sequence: TGTGCCAGCTCACCTGGGACTTCGAACACCGGGGAGCTGTTTTTT. Its translation is CASSPGTSNTGELFF.

The chain has TRBV28 and TRBJ1-2; D is unresolved. The germline V and J ends were trimmed by 7 bases and 2 bases, with 5 bases remaining between them. The CDR3 loop spans 11 amino acids. The germline V gene encodes CDR1 MDHEN and CDR2 SYDVKM. As DNA, the CDR3 is TGTGCCAGCAAACAGAACTATGGCTACACCTTC. It encodes CASKQNYGYTF.

The genes are TRBV7-2 and TRBJ2-1, with TRBD2 identical over 7 bases. The CDR3 loop spans 15 amino acids. In germline, CDR1 is SGHTA, CDR2 FQGNSA. V shed 6 bases and J 1 base; nucleotides not matched to a gene: 6. CDR3 coding DNA: TGTGCCAGCAGTCCAACGGGGGGATCCTACAATGAGCAGTTCTTC. This gives the protein CASSPTGGSYNEQFF.

In DNA, the CDR3 is TGTGCCAGCAGCAGAAACCTCGACAGAGACGAGCAGTACTTC. Amino acids: CASSRNLDRDEQYF. V and J are TRBV5-4 and TRBJ2-7; the D gene is possibly TRBD1 (5 bases). The germline CDR1 and CDR2 sequences are SGHNT and YYREEE (reference sequence). CDR3 length equals 14 residues. Trimming left V 4 bases short and J 5 bases short, with 16 bases between.

The genes are TRBV19 and TRBJ2-7, with D tentatively TRBD1 (6 bases). The CDR3 runs 14 residues. Germline assignment: CDR1 LNHDA and CDR2 SQIVND (reference sequence). V lost 4 bases to trimming and J lost 8 bases, with 18 bases between them. The CDR3 sequence is CASSTPDSPPQQYF. The CDR3 DNA reads TGTGCCAGTAGTACACCGGACAGCCCTCCGCAGCAGTACTTC.

Comments on this clone: The sample holds other DNA sequences that translate to the same CDR3. The genes are TRBV15 and TRBJ1-5; 7 nucleotides line up with TRBD1. Germline CDR1 is LNHNV and CDR2 is YYDKDF (reference sequence). This CDR3 region has 16 residues. J gave up 4 bases and V 3 bases, and 9 bases lay outside the gene matches. This chain's CDR3 is CATSRESGGKNQPQHF. Written as DNA, the CDR3 is TGTGCCACCAGCAGGGAATCAGGGGGAAAAAATCAGCCCCAGCATTTT.

This chain joins TRBV9 and TRBJ2-1, with a tentative D call TRBD1 (6 bases). The V gene's germline CDR1 is SGDLS and CDR2 YYNGEE. The CDR3 consists of 15 residues. Deletions cut 0 bases from V and 2 bases from J, with 9 bases between. Here the CDR3 DNA reads TGTGCCAGCAGCGTAGACGGGACAACCTACAATGAGCAGTTCTTC. Its translation: CASSVDGTTYNEQFF.

The chain is built from TRBV10-1 and TRBJ2-7, with 7 bases fitting TRBD2. Germline V lookup: CDR1 WNHNN, CDR2 SYGVQD (reference sequence). V trimming: 11 bases; J trimming: 0 bases; junction bases outside the gene matches: 16. The CDR3 spans 16 residues. The CDR3 spells CARGVVRAKSSYEQYF. The CDR3 coding sequence is TGCGCCCGGGGGGTTGTTAGGGCCAAAAGCTCCTACGAGCAGTACTTC.

This chain joins TRBV27 and TRBJ2-1; 14 positions agree with TRBD2. J gave up 7 bases and V 5 bases, and 7 bases lay outside the gene matches. CDR3 length equals 16 residues. Per germline, CDR1 MNHEY and CDR2 SMNVEV (reference sequence). CDR3 in amino acids: CASSPTSGRAGNEQFF. CDR3 in DNA: TGTGCCAGCAGTCCGACTAGCGGGAGGGCCGGGAATGAGCAGTTCTTC.

The rearrangement uses TRBV11-2 and TRBJ2-7; 16 nucleotides agree with TRBD2. The CDR3 is 17 amino acids. With V trimmed by 5 bases and J by 6 bases, 10 bases remained unmatched. Germline CDR1 is SGHAT and CDR2 is FQNNGV. CDR3 DNA sequence: TGTGCCAGCAGCCTAGGGACTAGCGGGAGGGGAAGAAGCGAGCAGTACTTC. This codes for CASSLGTSGRGRSEQYF.

This clone has just one count. V is TRBV11-2 and J is TRBJ2-2, with TRBD2 as a possible D gene (5 bases). Germline V gene sequence: CDR1 SGHAT, CDR2 FQNNGV. Trimming pared 0 bases from V and 4 bases from J, leaving 12 bases between. The CDR3 extends over 16 amino acids. The CDR3 region has the DNA TGTGCCAGCAGCTTAGAAGGCAGGCGGGTCACCGGGGAGCTGTTTTTT. Translating gives CASSLEGRRVTGELFF.

This chain joins TRBV5-1 and TRBJ2-7, with 10 bases lining up with TRBD1. The CDR3 contains 15 residues. The V gene's germline CDR1 is SGHRS and CDR2 YFSETQ. V lost 4 bases and J lost 1; bases outside the gene matches: 5. The CDR3 protein is CASSQDRGTSYEQYF. In nucleotides, the CDR3 is TGCGCCAGCAGCCAGGACAGGGGGACATCCTACGAGCAGTACTTC.

V gene TRBV29-1 combines with J gene TRBJ1-2; D possibly corresponds to TRBD1 (6 bases). Germline V lookup: CDR1 SQVTM, CDR2 ANQGSEA. V was pared by 3 bases and J by 4 bases, with 9 bases between. This CDR3 comprises 12 residues. CDR3 in DNA: TGCAGCGTTGACCTGGACAGCTATGGCTACACCTTC. Amino acid sequence: CSVDLDSYGYTF.

This rearrangement joins TRBV11-2 to TRBJ2-7; 8 nucleotides match TRBD2. The ends lost 6 bases at V and 6 bases at J; junction bases unmatched: 10. The germline CDR1 and CDR2 sequences are SGHAT and FQNNGV. This CDR3 region has 14 residues. This CDR3 reads CASSPWERGFEQYF. The DNA for the CDR3 is TGTGCCAGCAGTCCTTGGGAGCGGGGGTTCGAGCAGTACTTC.

The V call is TRBV28, the J call TRBJ1-3, with 9 bases fitting TRBD1. The germline V gene encodes CDR1 MDHEN and CDR2 SYDVKM. J was trimmed by 1 base and V by 5 bases; bases with no gene match: 3. The CDR3 is 15 residues long. Written as DNA, the CDR3 is TGTGCCAGCAGTCTGGGACAGGGTTCTGGAAACACCATATATTTT. Amino acids: CASSLGQGSGNTIYF.

The genes are TRBV5-1 and TRBJ2-2; 7 positions match TRBD2. This CDR3 has 16 amino acids. Looked up from germline, CDR1 is SGHRS and CDR2 is YFSETQ. V lost 4 bases to trimming and J lost 6 bases; unmatched junction nucleotides: 12. CDR3 DNA: TGCGCCAGCAGCCCCCAGGGACTATCCTCTTCCGGGGAGCTGTTTTTT. It translates to CASSPQGLSSSGELFF. The complete variable domain, with remaining parts taken from reference TRBV5-1 and TRBJ2-2, reads KAGVTQTPRYLIKTRGQQVTLSCSPISGHRSVSWYQQTPGQGLQFLFEYFSETQRNKGNFPGRFSGRQFSNSRSEMNVSTLELGDSALYLCASSPQGLSSSGELFFGEGSRLTVL.